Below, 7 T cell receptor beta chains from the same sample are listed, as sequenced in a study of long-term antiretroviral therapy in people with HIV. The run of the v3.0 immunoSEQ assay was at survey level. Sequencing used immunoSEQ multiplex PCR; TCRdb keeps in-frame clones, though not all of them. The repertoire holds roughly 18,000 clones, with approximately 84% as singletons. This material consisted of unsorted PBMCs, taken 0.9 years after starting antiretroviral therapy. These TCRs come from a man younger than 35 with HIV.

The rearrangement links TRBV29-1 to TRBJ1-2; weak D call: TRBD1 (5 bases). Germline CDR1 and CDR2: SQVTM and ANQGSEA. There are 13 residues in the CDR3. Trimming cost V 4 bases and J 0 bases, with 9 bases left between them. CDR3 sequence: CSVVQGTNYGYTF. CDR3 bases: TGCAGCGTTGTTCAGGGAACTAACTATGGCTACACCTTC.

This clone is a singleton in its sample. The CDR3 DNA reads TGTGCCTGGAGTGTTTACATCAATGAAGCTTTCTTT. The encoded protein is CAWSVYINEAFF. This rearrangement joins TRBV30 to TRBJ1-1, with no clear D. The germline V gene encodes CDR1 GTSNPN and CDR2 SVGIG (reference sequence). The germline V and J ends were trimmed by 0 bases and 7 bases, with 9 bases remaining between them. The CDR3 length is 12 residues.

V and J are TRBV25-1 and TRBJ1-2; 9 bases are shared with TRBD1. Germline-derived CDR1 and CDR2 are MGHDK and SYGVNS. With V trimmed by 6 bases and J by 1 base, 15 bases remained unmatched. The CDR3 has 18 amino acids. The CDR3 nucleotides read TGTGCCAGCAGGGCAACAGGGGGCGACCTACCAATTAACTATGGCTACACCTTC. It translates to CASRATGGDLPINYGYTF.

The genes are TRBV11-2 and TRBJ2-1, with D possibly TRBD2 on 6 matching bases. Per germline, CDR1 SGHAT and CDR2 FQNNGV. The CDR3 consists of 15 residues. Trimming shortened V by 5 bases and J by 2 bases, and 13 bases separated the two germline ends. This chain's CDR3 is CASSPSPGAYNEQFF. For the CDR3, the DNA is TGTGCCAGCAGCCCCAGCCCGGGGGCCTACAATGAGCAGTTCTTC.

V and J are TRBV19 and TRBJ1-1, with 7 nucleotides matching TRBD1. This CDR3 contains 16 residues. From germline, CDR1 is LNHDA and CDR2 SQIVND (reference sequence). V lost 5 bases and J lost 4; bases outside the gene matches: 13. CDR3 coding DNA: TGTGCCAGTAGTCAATCAAGGTCAGGGGGAAGCACTGAAGCTTTCTTT. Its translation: CASSQSRSGGSTEAFF.

The CDR3, as DNA: TGCGCCAGCAGCGCTTTCGGGGGAGAAAAACTGTTTTTT. This codes for CASSAFGGEKLFF. The chain uses TRBV5-1 and TRBJ1-4; possible D gene TRBD1, 5 bases. Germline lookup yields CDR1 SGHRS and CDR2 YFSETQ. The V gene lost 4 bases and the J gene lost 8 bases, with 12 bases spanning the gap. The CDR3 spans 13 residues.

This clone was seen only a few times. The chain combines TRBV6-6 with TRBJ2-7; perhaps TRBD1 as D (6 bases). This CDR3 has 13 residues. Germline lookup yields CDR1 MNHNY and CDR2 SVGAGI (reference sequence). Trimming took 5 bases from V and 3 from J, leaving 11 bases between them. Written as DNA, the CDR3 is TGTGCCAGCAGTGACCACAGGGACTACGAGCAGTACGTC. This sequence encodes CASSDHRDYEQYV.